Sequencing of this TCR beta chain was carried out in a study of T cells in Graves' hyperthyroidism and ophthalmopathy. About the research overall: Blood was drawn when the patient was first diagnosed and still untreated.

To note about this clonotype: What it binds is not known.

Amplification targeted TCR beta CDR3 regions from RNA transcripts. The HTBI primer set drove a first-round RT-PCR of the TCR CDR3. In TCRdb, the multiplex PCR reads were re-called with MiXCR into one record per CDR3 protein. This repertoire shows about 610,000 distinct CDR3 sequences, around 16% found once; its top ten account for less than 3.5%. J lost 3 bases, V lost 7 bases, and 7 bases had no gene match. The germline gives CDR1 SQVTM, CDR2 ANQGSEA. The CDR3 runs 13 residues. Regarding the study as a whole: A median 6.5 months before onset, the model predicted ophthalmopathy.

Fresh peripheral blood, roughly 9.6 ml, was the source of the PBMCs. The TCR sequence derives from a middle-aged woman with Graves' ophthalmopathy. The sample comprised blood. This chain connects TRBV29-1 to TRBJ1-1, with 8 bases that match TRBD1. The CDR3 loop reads CSARTGWDTEAFF. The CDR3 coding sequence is TGCAGCGCTAGGACAGGGTGGGACACTGAAGCTTTCTTT.